Following are 29 T cell receptor beta chains from one sample sequenced in a study of T cell repertoires in cytomegalovirus infection (dated by TCRdb to the late 2010s). Their antigens remain unidentified. Explained via the paper, the treatment or condition label denotes: in vitro stimulation with specific CMV peptide epitopes to enrich CMV-specific T cells. For sequencing, an Illumina HiSeq 1500 was employed. TCRdb reprocessing: public reads trimmed at Q25 with fastp, clones called with MiXCR, in-frame beta chains kept. Duplicate CDR3 protein sequences are folded into a single record with the most common DNA and genes. The sample records some 940,000 distinct CDR3 sequences, 30% to 40% of which are singletons. In total, the top ten clones hold about 14% of the sample. The source was cultured CD8+ T cells from PBMCs, collected from culture after CMV antigen stimulation. The receptor source for this set is a human donor in good health (CMV status not recorded). Some clones in this sample may be carry-over from other donors' samples.

The chain carries TRBV7-4 and TRBJ1-1; a weak D match, TRBD1 (6 bases). The CDR3 totals 15 residues. V gave up 5 bases and J gave up 0 bases, with 13 bases separating them. CDR1 is SGHVT, CDR2 SQSDAQ, per germline. CDR3 protein: CASSPGQSMNTEAFF. The CDR3, as DNA: TGTGCCAGCAGCCCAGGACAGAGTATGAACACTGAAGCTTTCTTT.

This clonotype was counted between two and nine times. V and J are TRBV6-1 and TRBJ2-3; 11 nucleotides align to TRBD2. Trimming took 2 bases from V and 5 from J; bases not matched to a gene: 12. Germline loops: CDR1 MNHNS, CDR2 SASEGT. The CDR3 is 18 amino acids. CDR3 DNA: TGTGCCAGCAGTGAATCCCCAAATAGCGGGGGGGCGGGAGATACGCAGTATTTT. This sequence encodes CASSESPNSGGAGDTQYF.

This clonotype has more than one count but fewer than ten. The CDR3 bases are TGTGCCAGCAGTGGTTGGGCGAGCAATCAGCCCCAGCATTTT. Its translation: CASSGWASNQPQHF. This chain connects TRBV2 to TRBJ1-5; D gene ambiguous. The CDR3 sequence is 14 residues long. From germline, CDR1 is SNHLY and CDR2 FYNNEI. V lost 4 bases and J lost 1, with 8 bases in between. The complete variable domain, with remaining parts taken from reference TRBV2 and TRBJ1-5, reads EPEVTQTPSHQVTQMGQEVILRCVPISNHLYFYWYRQILGQKVEFLVSFYNNEISEKSEIFDDQFSVERPDGSNFTLKIRSTKLEDSAMYFCASSGWASNQPQHFGDGTRLSIL.

The sample holds many counts of this clonotype. This sequence joins TRBV19 and TRBJ2-1, with D tentatively TRBD1 (7 bases). CDR3 size: 12 residues. V was shortened by 5 bases and J by 9 bases, with 11 bases between the two germline ends. Germline V lookup: CDR1 LNHDA, CDR2 SQIVND (reference sequence). CDR3 nucleotides: TGTGCCAGTAGTCCAGGGGGGTTTGAGCAGTTCTTC. Residues: CASSPGGFEQFF.

This clonotype was seen a few times. The chain recombines TRBV4-1 with TRBJ1-5; maybe TRBD1 (5 bases). V dropped 2 bases and J dropped 7 bases, with 15 bases sitting between them. The CDR3 loop spans 15 amino acids. The V gene's germline CDR1 is MGHRA and CDR2 YSYEKL. The CDR3 reads CASSQKGGGKQPQHF. The CDR3, as DNA: TGCGCCAGCAGCCAAAAGGGTGGGGGTAAACAGCCCCAGCATTTT.

V usage is TRBV6-1 and J usage is TRBJ1-2; no definite D call. CDR1 MNHNS and CDR2 SASEGT come from the germline V gene. V lost 4 bases, J lost 2 bases, and 17 bases lay in between. The CDR3 has 16 amino acids. The CDR3 loop is CASSADVTAFNYGYTF. The CDR3 DNA sequence: TGTGCCAGCAGTGCGGACGTCACAGCGTTCAACTATGGCTACACCTTC.

In its sample, this clonotype was seen a few times. V is TRBV6-2 or TRBV6-3 and J is TRBJ1-2; D unresolved. From germline, CDR1 is MNHEY and CDR2 SVGEGT. The V end was cut by 5 bases, the J end by 5 bases, with 12 bases between. CDR3 size: 13 residues. This chain's CDR3 is CASSPGDRYGYTF. The CDR3 nucleotides are TGTGCCAGCAGTCCAGGTGATCGGTATGGCTACACCTTC.

In this sample, this clonotype turned up a few times. J is TRBJ1-1 and V is TRBV7-6, with D uncertain. V was cut by 1 base and J by 0 bases, with 9 bases left in between. The CDR3 is 15 residues long. Germline V gives CDR1 SGHVS, CDR2 FNYEAQ. CDR3 in DNA: TGTGCCAGCAGCTTAGATGAGGGATTGAACACTGAAGCTTTCTTT. It translates to CASSLDEGLNTEAFF.

Concerning this clonotype itself: A much larger clone differs from this one at a single base, so this may be a read error. The V gene is TRBV7-2, the J gene TRBJ2-3; D not resolved. The germline V gene encodes CDR1 SGHTA and CDR2 FQGNSA. The CDR3 consists of 16 residues. This CDR3 is CVSSSQPGFSTDTQYF. In DNA form, the CDR3 reads TGTGTCAGCAGCTCTCAACCCGGGTTTTCCACAGATACGCAGTATTTT.

The table lists this clonotype with many counts. This sequence joins TRBV7-8 and TRBJ2-5; 9 nucleotides agree with TRBD2. V dropped 5 bases and J dropped 0; count of bases not matched to a gene: 13. The germline V gene has CDR1 SGHVS and CDR2 FQNEAQ. CDR3 size: 18 residues. As DNA, the CDR3 is TGTGCCAGCAGCGTGCCGGCCCCTAGCGGGGAGTACCAAGAGACCCAGTACTTC. Its protein is CASSVPAPSGEYQETQYF.

This chain uses TRBV4-1 with TRBJ2-1; unclear D gene. CDR3 length equals 14 residues. V lost 1 base and J lost 2, with 6 bases in between. Germline assignment: CDR1 MGHRA and CDR2 YSYEKL. The CDR3 DNA reads as TGCGCCAGCAGCCAAGCCGGCACCTACAATGAGCAGTTCTTC. It is translated as CASSQAGTYNEQFF.

This clonotype was seen repeatedly, ten times or more. The J gene is TRBJ2-2, the V gene TRBV7-9; tentatively, D is TRBD1 (6 bases). CDR3 length: 17 amino acids. Trimming pared 1 base from V and 3 bases from J, leaving 15 bases between. Per the germline V gene, CDR1 is SEHNR and CDR2 is FQNEAQ (reference sequence). CDR3 nucleotide sequence: TGTGCCAGCAGCTTAGGTTTCCGGGACACCGACACCGGGGAGCTGTTTTTT. This encodes CASSLGFRDTDTGELFF. Drawing the rest from reference TRBV7-9 and TRBJ2-2, the complete variable domain is DTGVSQNPRHKITKRGQNVTFRCDPISEHNRLYWYRQTLGQGPEFLTYFQNEAQLEKSRLLSDRFSAERPKGSFSTLEIQRTEQGDSAMYLCASSLGFRDTDTGELFFGEGSRLTVL.

This clonotype appeared a single time. The chain has TRBV9 and TRBJ2-7, with D maybe TRBD1 (7 bases). Trimming stripped 4 bases from V and 3 bases from J, with 14 bases between. The CDR3 has 14 residues. The germline CDR1 and CDR2 sequences are SGDLS and YYNGEE. The CDR3 nucleotides read TGTGCCAGCAGCCCCGGAGGGACAGACTACGAGCAGTACGTC. This translates into CASSPGGTDYEQYV.

Only a few counts were recorded for this clonotype. The chain joins TRBV12-3 or TRBV12-4 to TRBJ2-1; TRBD1 agrees at 8 bases. CDR3 size: 12 residues. With V trimmed by 6 bases and J by 10 bases, 5 bases remained unmatched. As DNA, the CDR3 is TGTGCCAGCAGAGGTGACAGGGGCGAGCAGTTCTTC. Residues: CASRGDRGEQFF.

Many counts were recorded for this clonotype. The chain joins TRBV10-3 to TRBJ1-1, with TRBD1 matching over 8 bases. CDR1 and CDR2 from the germline V gene are ENHRY and SYGVKD. Unmatched junction bases numbered 10, after V lost 3 bases and J lost 4 bases. CDR3 length equals 16 residues. The CDR3 sequence: CAISEAQGARITEAFF. CDR3 DNA: TGTGCCATCAGTGAAGCCCAGGGGGCGAGAATCACTGAAGCTTTCTTT.

The CDR3 here is CASSEYGEFSGYTF. Here the CDR3 DNA reads TGTGCCAGCAGTGAATATGGGGAATTTAGCGGCTACACCTTC. This chain links TRBV25-1 with TRBJ1-2; D remains ambiguous. From germline, CDR1 is MGHDK and CDR2 SYGVNS. CDR3 size: 14 residues. The V end lost 0 bases, the J end lost 8 bases, and 13 bases lay between the germline ends.

The chain is built from TRBV6-2 or TRBV6-3 and TRBJ1-1, with 8 nucleotides matching TRBD1. CDR3 length: 17 residues. CDR1 and CDR2 from the germline V gene are MNHEY and SVGEGT. J lost 0 bases, V lost 8 bases, and 14 bases had no gene match. CDR3 bases: TGTGCCAGCGGATCAGGGGGCGCGGGATCTTTGAACACTGAAGCTTTCTTT. Protein: CASGSGGAGSLNTEAFF.

In this sample, this clonotype turned up a few times. The chain's CDR3 is CASSLDTGWETQYF. In DNA form, the CDR3 reads TGTGCCAGCAGCTTAGATACGGGTTGGGAGACCCAGTACTTC. The gene calls are TRBV7-9 and TRBJ2-5, with unresolved D. V lost 1 base and J 5 bases, leaving 11 bases between the germline ends. Germline CDR1 is SEHNR and CDR2 is FQNEAQ (reference sequence). This CDR3 has 14 amino acids.

There are a few counts of this clonotype. The chain combines TRBV7-9 with TRBJ2-2, with D hard to call. The CDR3 is made up of 18 amino acids. V dropped 3 bases and J dropped 0 bases, with 17 bases sitting between them. The germline V gene encodes CDR1 SEHNR and CDR2 FQNEAQ (reference sequence). This CDR3 reads CASSLPVANIANTGELFF. The CDR3 nucleotides are TGTGCCAGCAGCTTGCCAGTCGCCAACATAGCGAACACCGGGGAGCTGTTTTTT.

In its sample, this clonotype was seen a few times. The chain is built from TRBV4-1 and TRBJ1-1; D unclear. Per the germline V gene, CDR1 is MGHRA and CDR2 is YSYEKL. The CDR3 extends over 15 amino acids. Deletions cut 1 base from V and 0 bases from J, with 9 bases between. DNA for the CDR3: TGCGCCAGCAGCCAAGTGCGGATTATGAACACTGAAGCTTTCTTT. Protein product: CASSQVRIMNTEAFF.

This clonotype was detected a few times. V and J are TRBV20-1 and TRBJ1-3, with D unresolved. The CDR3 spans 12 residues. V gave up 2 bases and J gave up 4 bases, with 6 bases separating them. The germline V gene has CDR1 DFQATT and CDR2 SNEGSKA (reference sequence). In DNA, the CDR3 is TGCAGTGCTAGACCTCTCGGAAACACCATATATTTT. The encoded protein is CSARPLGNTIYF.

V gene TRBV4-1 combines with J gene TRBJ2-2; TRBD1 matches 11 bases. This CDR3 has 17 residues. Germline CDR1 reads MGHRA; CDR2 reads YSYEKL. With 4 bases clipped from V and 3 bases from J, the junction kept 7 bases outside the gene matches. Here the CDR3 DNA reads TGCGCCAGCAGCCCTGGACAGGGGGCAGAGTACACCGGGGAGCTGTTTTTT. Translated: CASSPGQGAEYTGELFF.

This clonotype showed up just a few times. This chain links TRBV6-2 or TRBV6-3 with TRBJ2-1; 14 nucleotides agree with TRBD2. The germline V gene encodes CDR1 MNHEY and CDR2 SVGEGT. The CDR3 contains 14 residues. J was trimmed by 9 bases and V by 6 bases; bases with no gene match: 4. CDR3 bases: TGTGCCAGCAGCGGACTAGCGGGGGGCATTGAGCAGTTCTTC. Translation gives CASSGLAGGIEQFF.

Details on this clonotype: This may stem from a read error, because a much larger clone lies one nucleotide away. This chain uses TRBV7-2 with TRBJ2-3; 10 bases line up with TRBD2. Germline loops: CDR1 SGHTA, CDR2 FQGNSA. This CDR3 has 18 residues. In DNA, the CDR3 is TGTGCCAACAGCCCCCGGTTTAGAGCGGGGGGGCGGGAAGATACGCAGTATTTT. Translation: CANSPRFRAGGREDTQYF. The full variable domain, rest sourced from reference TRBV7-2 and TRBJ2-3, is GAGVSQSPSNKVTEKGKDVELRCDPISGHTALYWYRQSLGQGLEFLIYFQGNSAPDKSGLPSDRFSAERTGGSVSTLTIQRTQQEDSAVYLCANSPRFRAGGREDTQYFGPGTRLTVL.

Comment on this clonotype: One junction end disagrees with the germline gene, perhaps due to a read error. The CDR3 DNA follows: TGTGCCCCCGATAGCTCCTATAATTCACCCATCCACTTT. It yields the protein CAPDSSYNSPIHF. V and J are TRBV5-8 and TRBJ1-6, with D uncertain. Germline V gene sequence: CDR1 SGHTS, CDR2 YDEGEE. There are 13 residues in the CDR3.

This clonotype came up a few times. The V call is TRBV12-3 or TRBV12-4, the J call TRBJ2-7; D is possibly TRBD1 (5 bases). This CDR3 is built from 12 residues. V gave up 6 bases and J gave up 5 bases, with 11 bases separating them. DNA for the CDR3: TGTGCCAGCAGCCCAGGGTTCCACGAGCAGTACTTC. This codes for CASSPGFHEQYF.

At least ten counts were recorded for this clonotype. The chain has TRBV12-3 or TRBV12-4 and TRBJ2-1; D unresolved. The CDR3 length is 12 residues. Trimming removed 6 bases from V and 9 bases from J, with 12 bases in between. CDR3 coding DNA: TGTGCCAGCAGCTCCGTGGTTGCTGAGCAGTTCTTC. This encodes CASSSVVAEQFF.

This clonotype was found a few times. The chain is built from TRBV7-3 and TRBJ1-1; TRBD1 aligns across 8 bases. V lost 4 bases, J lost 3 bases, and 4 bases stayed unmatched. Germline CDR1 is SGHTA and CDR2 is FQGTGA. The CDR3 is 14 residues long. The CDR3 nucleotides read TGTGCCAGCAGCTATACAGGGGGTGACACTGAAGCTTTCTTT. Translated, it gives CASSYTGGDTEAFF.

This rearrangement joins TRBV12-3 or TRBV12-4 to TRBJ1-5, with 9 positions matching TRBD1. The CDR3 spans 15 residues. J lost 8 bases, V lost 4 bases, and 9 bases had no gene match. CDR3 sequence: CASSSSGTGIKPQHF. In nucleotides, the CDR3 is TGTGCCAGCAGTTCCTCCGGGACAGGGATTAAGCCCCAGCATTTT.